Listed below are T cell receptor beta chains from one sample, sequenced in a study of T cell changes during pregnancy in multiple sclerosis. The method was immunoSEQ multiplex PCR; TCRdb's version includes in-frame clones alone and lacks a portion of them. The sample carries about 68,000 clones, around 92% recorded once. This material consisted of peripheral blood, taken in the second trimester of pregnancy. The receptors shown here come from a female donor in good health, enrolled as a control in a pregnancy study. Both conserved end residues are part of each CDR3. The order of the fields is D gene, V gene, clone size, J gene, CDR3 protein, CDR3 DNA. A D gene is named only where the DNA matches it firmly. Clone size is not always given. Where it is, it says once, few, many or a class for expanded clones.

.,TRBV27,.,TRBJ2-7,CASSLTGTPYEQYF,TGTGCCAGCAGTTTAACTGGGACTCCCTATGAGCAGTACTTC
TRBD2,TRBV7-8,once,TRBJ2-3,CASQLNLPGLAGALYRTQYF,TGTGCCAGCCAGCTTAATCTCCCGGGACTAGCGGGGGCCCTATATCGTACGCAGTATTTT
TRBD1,TRBV7-9,.,TRBJ1-1,CASSLQGQNTEAFF,TGTGCCAGCAGCCTACAGGGGCAGAACACTGAAGCTTTCTTT
.,TRBV5-6,once,TRBJ2-5,CASSLSGETQYF,TGTGCCAGCAGCTTAAGCGGGGAGACCCAGTACTTC
TRBD2,TRBV19,.,TRBJ2-1,CASSEWGGGAHNEQFF,TGTGCCAGTAGTGAATGGGGCGGGGGGGCCCACAATGAGCAGTTCTTC
TRBD2,TRBV9,.,TRBJ2-3,CASSAALASTDTQYF,TGTGCCAGCAGCGCCGCACTAGCGAGCACAGATACGCAGTATTTT
.,TRBV18,.,TRBJ1-3,CASSANRERSGNTIYF,TGTGCCAGCTCAGCCAACAGGGAAAGATCTGGAAACACCATATATTTT
.,TRBV7-9,.,TRBJ1-5,CASSLRGNQPQHF,TGTGCCAGCAGCTTACGAGGAAATCAGCCCCAGCATTTT
TRBD2,TRBV5-1,.,TRBJ2-7,CASSLGSSGRALEQYF,TGCGCCAGCAGCTTGGGATCTAGCGGGCGGGCCCTCGAGCAGTACTTC
TRBD1,TRBV6-5,once,TRBJ2-7,CASRGRGTVTYEQYF,TGTGCCAGCAGGGGTAGGGGGACAGTTACCTACGAGCAGTACTTC
.,TRBV5-1,.,TRBJ2-2,CASSLGGLQEPGELFF,TGCGCCAGCAGCTTGGGGGGCCTACAGGAGCCCGGGGAGCTGTTTTTT
.,TRBV27,.,TRBJ1-5,CASSLLGQMSNQPQHF,TGTGCCAGCAGTTTACTTGGACAGATGAGCAATCAGCCCCAGCATTTT
.,TRBV7-2,.,TRBJ2-3,CASSVQTSPSTDTQYF,TGTGCCAGCAGCGTTCAAACTAGCCCGAGCACAGATACGCAGTATTTT
TRBD1,TRBV5-1,.,TRBJ1-6,CASSRTGGNNSPLHF,TGCGCCAGCAGTCGGACAGGGGGGAATAATTCACCCCTCCACTTT
.,TRBV27,.,TRBJ2-1,CASSLSIAVPGFF,TGTGCCAGCAGTTTATCCATAGCGGTCCCCGGGTTCTTC
TRBD2,TRBV19,.,TRBJ2-5,CASSISSGASGNAETQYF,TGTGCCAGTAGTATATCGAGCGGGGCTAGCGGCAATGCAGAGACCCAGTACTTC
.,TRBV28,.,TRBJ2-3,CASSYTGLLPPDTQYF,TGTGCCAGCAGTTACACAGGGTTACTACCGCCAGATACGCAGTATTTT
TRBD1,TRBV28,.,TRBJ2-1,CASSQGVYNEQFF,TGTGCCAGCAGCCAGGGGGTGTACAATGAGCAGTTCTTC
TRBD2,TRBV11-2,.,TRBJ2-3,CASSPGLAGPTDTQYF,TGTGCCAGCAGCCCGGGACTAGCTGGGCCCACAGATACGCAGTATTTT
.,TRBV9,.,TRBJ1-1,CASSAHGQMNTEAFF,TGTGCCAGCAGCGCCCATGGACAGATGAACACTGAAGCTTTCTTT
.,TRBV11-2,.,TRBJ2-1,CASSFGGEQFF,TGTGCCAGCAGCTTTGGGGGGGAGCAGTTCTTC
.,TRBV5-4,.,TRBJ1-1,CASSLSPGLGNTEAFF,TGTGCCAGCAGCCTATCCCCTGGACTGGGGAACACTGAAGCTTTCTTT
.,TRBV6-1,.,TRBJ2-2,CASSELSGQVGELFF,TGTGCCAGCAGTGAATTGTCAGGGCAGGTCGGGGAGCTGTTTTTT
.,TRBV7-6,.,TRBJ1-2,CASSPLDSSNYGYTF,TGTGCCAGCAGCCCCCTTGACAGTTCTAACTATGGCTACACCTTC
.,TRBV7-8,.,TRBJ1-5,CASSLAYHQPQHF,TGTGCCAGCAGCTTAGCATATCATCAGCCCCAGCATTTT
.,TRBV27,.,TRBJ1-1,CASSRWGLGDTEAFF,TGTGCCAGCAGTAGATGGGGGCTTGGGGACACTGAAGCTTTCTTT
.,TRBV5-1,.,TRBJ1-3,CASSFTAGNTIYF,TGCGCCAGCAGCTTTACTGCTGGAAACACCATATATTTT
.,TRBV6-4,.,TRBJ1-1,CASSDREDTEAFF,TGTGCCAGCAGTGACCGCGAGGACACTGAAGCTTTCTTT
.,TRBV5-1,.,TRBJ2-7,CASRADNYEQYF,TGCGCCAGCAGGGCAGATAACTACGAGCAGTACTTC
.,TRBV2,.,TRBJ2-2,CASSSRPQGTGELFF,TGTGCCAGCAGCTCACGCCCACAGGGAACCGGGGAGCTGTTTTTT
TRBD1,TRBV25-1,.,TRBJ1-1,CASTQGAEAFF,TGTGCCAGCACTCAGGGGGCTGAAGCTTTCTTT
TRBD2,TRBV9,.,TRBJ2-1,CASSPGLADYNEQFF,TGTGCCAGCAGCCCGGGACTAGCGGACTACAATGAGCAGTTCTTC
.,TRBV7-9,.,TRBJ2-3,CASSLNPRSTDTQYF,TGTGCCAGCAGCTTAAATCCGCGTAGCACAGATACGCAGTATTTT
.,TRBV6-1,.,TRBJ2-1,CASTREYHNEQFF,TGTGCCAGCACAAGGGAGTATCATAATGAGCAGTTCTTC
TRBD2,TRBV15,.,TRBJ2-1,CATSRSGRGYNEQFF,TGTGCCACCAGCAGAAGCGGGAGGGGTTACAATGAGCAGTTCTTC
TRBD1,TRBV7-2,.,TRBJ1-4,CASSLAGGNEKLFF,TGTGCCAGCAGCTTGGCAGGGGGAAATGAAAAACTGTTTTTT
.,TRBV28,.,TRBJ1-3,CASSSVLSGNTIYF,TGTGCCAGCAGTTCGGTGCTCTCTGGAAACACCATATATTTT
.,TRBV4-3,.,TRBJ1-1,CASSQDWGGTEAFF,TGCGCCAGCAGCCAAGACTGGGGGGGAACTGAAGCTTTCTTT
TRBD2,TRBV29-1,.,TRBJ2-3,CSVGGGYDTQYF,TGCAGCGTGGGGGGGGGTTACGATACGCAGTATTTT
.,TRBV6-5,.,TRBJ2-5,CASSYSTGRETQYF,TGTGCCAGCAGTTACTCCACAGGCAGGGAGACCCAGTACTTC